A single TCR beta chain is shown here with its context. Its matching antigen is unknown. These data originate in a study of cytomegalovirus exposure and HLA in healthy donors. Study-wide points: Later analysis demonstrated an association between a missense DCLRE1C variant and TCR beta V- and J-gene trimming. In vitro work confirmed that a few CMV-associated chains recognize CMV antigens. There was a cluster of highly shared sequence variants that was likely a sequencing artifact.

Looked up from germline, CDR1 is KGHSH and CDR2 is LQKENI. The CDR3 runs to 15 residues. Unmatched junction bases numbered 4, after V lost 2 bases and J lost 5 bases. Primers included in the PCR were 60 Vbeta and 13 Jbeta primers. Assay used: immunoSEQ multiplex PCR; TCRdb lists only in-frame clones, some missing. Altogether about 300,000 clones are present, roughly 88% being singletons, with the ten largest covering 3% to 4%. This receptor was taken from a man aged 40-49 years in good health and CMV-seropositive. The V and J genes are TRBV18 and TRBJ2-7; 12 bases line up with TRBD1. Source material: PBMCs. The CDR3 DNA is TGTGCCAGCTCACCAGGGACAGGGGGCAACCACGAGCAGTACTTC. Protein sequence: CASSPGTGGNHEQYF.